Below are 10 T cell receptor beta chains sequenced from a single sample in a study of siplizumab effects on memory and regulatory T cells. Generated by immunoSEQ multiplex PCR, the TCRdb table keeps only in-frame clones and is missing some. The repertoire has some 41,000 clones, around 92% of them found once; the top ten carry around 0.25%. Source material: naive CD4+ T cells sorted from blood. These receptors were collected from a human donor in good health.

The chain has TRBV9 and TRBJ2-2; 11 bases map to TRBD2. V lost 4 bases and J lost 5; bases outside the gene matches: 4. The CDR3 is 15 residues long. The germline V gene has CDR1 SGDLS and CDR2 YYNGEE. CDR3 sequence reads: CASSPASGRTGELFF. The CDR3 region has the DNA TGTGCCAGCAGCCCGGCTAGCGGGAGGACCGGGGAGCTGTTTTTT.

The chain joins TRBV9 to TRBJ2-3; possible D gene TRBD1, 5 bases. The V and J ends lost 2 bases and 2 bases respectively, with 12 bases between them. This CDR3 comprises 15 residues. Per germline, CDR1 SGDLS and CDR2 YYNGEE. The CDR3 spells CASSVTGTFTDTQYF. The CDR3 region has the DNA TGTGCCAGCAGCGTCACAGGCACTTTCACAGATACGCAGTATTTT.

The rearrangement links TRBV7-9 to TRBJ2-3; D unresolved. Germline values: CDR1 SEHNR, CDR2 FQNEAQ (reference sequence). V dropped 4 bases and J dropped 1 base, with 9 bases sitting between them. This CDR3 spans 14 amino acids. CDR3 in amino acids: CASSSTQRTDTQYF. CDR3 nucleotide sequence: TGTGCCAGCAGCTCGACCCAACGCACAGATACGCAGTATTTT.

V and J are TRBV2 and TRBJ2-2, with 8 bases identical to TRBD1. The germline V gene encodes CDR1 SNHLY and CDR2 FYNNEI. Unmatched junction bases numbered 1, after V lost 7 bases and J lost 3 bases. The CDR3 totals 13 residues. The CDR3 here is CASIQGDTGELFF. The CDR3 coding sequence is TGTGCCAGCATACAGGGGGACACCGGGGAGCTGTTTTTT.

The sample holds a few counts of this clone. The V and J genes are TRBV5-1 and TRBJ2-5, with D possibly TRBD1 on 6 matching bases. With 2 bases removed from V and 6 bases from J, the gap between germline ends came to 14 bases. Per the germline V gene, CDR1 is SGHRS and CDR2 is YFSETQ. The CDR3 is 14 amino acids. This CDR3 is CASSLLQGAKTQYF. DNA for the CDR3: TGCGCCAGCAGCTTACTACAGGGAGCAAAGACCCAGTACTTC.

J is TRBJ2-7 and V is TRBV5-1, with TRBD1 matching 7 bases. CDR3 size: 15 residues. V shed 4 bases, J shed 3 bases, and the junction held 10 bases outside the gene matches. Germline loops: CDR1 SGHRS, CDR2 YFSETQ. For the CDR3, the DNA is TGCGCCAGCAGCCAATCTCCGGGACAGTACTACGAGCAGTACTTC. The encoded protein is CASSQSPGQYYEQYF.

As concerns this clone: One junction end does not reproduce the germline sequence, and a read error may be involved. The chain recombines TRBV5-1 with TRBJ2-7; D perhaps matches TRBD1 (5 bases). The CDR3 runs 14 residues. CDR1 and CDR2 from the germline V gene are SGHRS and YFSETQ. The CDR3 region is CASSLGTSPYERYF. The CDR3 DNA follows: TGCGCCAGCAGCTTGGGGACATCTCCCTACGAGCGGTACTTC.

This clone was seen just once. The V and J genes are TRBV2 and TRBJ2-5; D is uncertain. CDR1 is SNHLY and CDR2 is FYNNEI in the germline V gene. The CDR3 runs 13 residues. Trimming shortened V by 4 bases and J by 3 bases, and 9 bases separated the two germline ends. CDR3 region: CASSGWRKETQYF. The CDR3 DNA follows: TGTGCCAGCAGTGGATGGCGGAAAGAGACCCAGTACTTC.

The chain employs TRBV15 and TRBJ1-3; D uncertain. This CDR3 is 18 amino acids long. The germline V gene has CDR1 LNHNV and CDR2 YYDKDF (reference sequence). V gave up 3 bases and J gave up 1 base, with 19 bases separating them. In DNA form, the CDR3 reads TGTGCCACCAGCAGCCCCCGGGAAGCAGCGCCTTCTGGAAACACCATATATTTT. It translates to CATSSPREAAPSGNTIYF.

This clone showed up just once. The rearrangement uses TRBV29-1 and TRBJ1-2, with D perhaps TRBD1 (6 bases). Germline V gives CDR1 SQVTM, CDR2 ANQGSEA. The CDR3 length is 13 residues. Trimming pared 7 bases from V and 8 bases from J, leaving 20 bases between. CDR3 nucleotide sequence: TGCAGCGGGCTTTTGGGGGGCCTCTGGGGCTACACCTTC. It codes for CSGLLGGLWGYTF.